The clone carrying this T cell receptor (beta chain) was observed a few times. This specimen comes from a study of control samples from healthy donors and cancer patients. Method: immunoSEQ multiplex PCR; TCRdb's copy keeps in-frame clones and lacks some. The sample carries 100,000 or so clones, about 88% recorded once. This CDR3 comprises 16 residues. Germline V gives CDR1 LGHDT, CDR2 YNNKEL (reference sequence). Trimming took 1 base from V and 1 from J, leaving 13 bases between them. Input material: blood. This sequence was found in a woman in her forties or fifties in good health. V gene TRBV3-1 (or the pseudogene TRBV3-2) combines with J gene TRBJ1-1; maybe TRBD1 (6 bases). CDR3 in amino acids: CASSQVTGARNTEAFF. In DNA form, the CDR3 reads TGTGCCAGCAGCCAAGTTACGGGGGCGAGGAACACTGAAGCTTTCTTT.